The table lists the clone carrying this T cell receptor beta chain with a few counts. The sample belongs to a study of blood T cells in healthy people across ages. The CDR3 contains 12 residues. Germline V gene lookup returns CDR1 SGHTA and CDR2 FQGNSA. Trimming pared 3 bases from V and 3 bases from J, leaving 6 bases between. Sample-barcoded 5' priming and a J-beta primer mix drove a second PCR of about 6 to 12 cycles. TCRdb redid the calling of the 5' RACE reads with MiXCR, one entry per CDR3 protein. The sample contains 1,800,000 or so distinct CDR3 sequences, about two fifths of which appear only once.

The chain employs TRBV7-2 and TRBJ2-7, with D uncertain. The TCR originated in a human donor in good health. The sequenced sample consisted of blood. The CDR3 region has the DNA TGTGCCAGCAGCTTCCCTCACTACGAGCAGTACTTC. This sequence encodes CASSFPHYEQYF. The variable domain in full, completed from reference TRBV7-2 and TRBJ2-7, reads GAGVSQSPSNKVTEKGKDVELRCDPISGHTALYWYRQSLGQGLEFLIYFQGNSAPDKSGLPSDRFSAERTGGSVSTLTIQRTQQEDSAVYLCASSFPHYEQYFGPGTRLTVT.